These T cell receptor beta chains were read from a single sample in a study of blood T cell repertoires in COVID-19. Some clones are missing from TCRdb's copy, which holds only in-frame ones; the method was immunoSEQ multiplex PCR. The data contain about 200,000 clones, 75% to 90% of them seen just once; the ten biggest clones take up around 2.2%. Material for sequencing was peripheral blood. These receptors all stem from a man aged 30 to 45 who had recovered from COVID-19. Both conserved end residues are part of each CDR3. The D gene is left open where the match is weak. Clone size is stated in some rows and not others, as once, few, many or a class when expanded.

j_gene | d_gene | v_gene | abundance | CDR3nt | CDR3aa
TRBJ1-2 | NA | TRBV21-1 | once | TGTGCCAGCAGCCCGCCTCGGGGGGCCCACTATGGCTACACCTTC | CASSPPRGAHYGYTF
TRBJ2-3 | NA | TRBV3-1/TRBV3-2 | NA | TGTGCCAGCAGCCAAGTCCGGACAGAGCCTACTGATACGCAGTATTTT | CASSQVRTEPTDTQYF
TRBJ1-5 | TRBD1 | TRBV19 | NA | TGTGCCAGTAGTATTTCCCGACAGGGAAGGAATCAGCCCCAGCATTTT | CASSISRQGRNQPQHF
TRBJ1-3 | NA | TRBV27 | NA | TGTGCCAGCTCCCTAAGGGGCTCTGGAAACACCATATATTTT | CASSLRGSGNTIYF
TRBJ1-5 | NA | TRBV5-4 | NA | TGTGCCAGCAGCTTGGACGGCGCGGGGCCCCAGCATTTT | CASSLDGAGPQHF
TRBJ2-7 | NA | TRBV19 | NA | TGTGCCAGTAGTATCCTCGCAGGGGAATCCTACGAGCAGTACTTC | CASSILAGESYEQYF
TRBJ2-1 | TRBD1 | TRBV27 | NA | TGTGCCAGCAGTATCCGACAGGGATTCAATGAGCAGTTCTTC | CASSIRQGFNEQFF
TRBJ1-5 | TRBD1 | TRBV18 | NA | TGTGCCAGCTCACCGGGACAGGGTGATCAGCCCCAGCATTTT | CASSPGQGDQPQHF
TRBJ2-3 | NA | TRBV4-2 | NA | TGTGCCAGCAGCCAAGTCCAGCGGGTCAGCACAGATACGCAGTATTTT | CASSQVQRVSTDTQYF
TRBJ1-2 | TRBD1 | TRBV2 | NA | TGTGCCACCAGTCCCGGGACAGGGTTGCCAACCTATGGCTACACCTTC | CATSPGTGLPTYGYTF
TRBJ1-1 | NA | TRBV13 | NA | TGTGCCAGCAGCTCCGCGTTGAACACTGAAGCTTTCTTT | CASSSALNTEAFF
TRBJ2-7 | TRBD1 | TRBV5-1 | NA | TGCGCCAGCAGCTTACCCGGGACAGGGTCGACCTACGAGCAGTACTTC | CASSLPGTGSTYEQYF
TRBJ1-1 | NA | TRBV5-1 | NA | TGCGCCAGCACCCATGGGGGGGAGGTCATGAACACTGAAGCTTTCTTT | CASTHGGEVMNTEAFF
TRBJ1-3 | TRBD1 | TRBV6-6 | NA | TGTGCCAGCAGTTTGCGGACAGGTGTCTCTGGAAACACCATATATTTT | CASSLRTGVSGNTIYF
TRBJ2-1 | TRBD2 | TRBV5-5 | NA | TGTGCCAGCAACAAACGGGGCGGGGGGGCCAATGAGCAGTTCTTC | CASNKRGGGANEQFF
TRBJ2-7 | TRBD1 | TRBV7-2 | NA | TGTGCCAGCAGCGCCCACCGGGGACAGGGCTACGAGCAGTACTTC | CASSAHRGQGYEQYF
TRBJ2-1 | NA | TRBV27 | NA | TGTGCCAGCAGCGACACCGACTCCTACAATGAGCAGTTCTTC | CASSDTDSYNEQFF
TRBJ1-2 | NA | TRBV12-3/TRBV12-4 | NA | TGTGCCAGCCCTTACCGGACTTCCTACACCTTC | CASPYRTSYTF
TRBJ2-7 | NA | TRBV7-9 | NA | TGTGCCAGCAGCTGGAGGGGGCAGGATGGCGAGCAGTACTTC | CASSWRGQDGEQYF
TRBJ1-4 | NA | TRBV19 | NA | TGTGCCAGTCAAAGGCCGGGACACATTGCAACTAATGAAAAACTGTTTTTT | CASQRPGHIATNEKLFF
TRBJ1-1 | NA | TRBV21-1 | few | TGTGCCAGCAGCAAATACAGTTCGAACACTGAAGCTTTCTTT | CASSKYSSNTEAFF
TRBJ2-7 | NA | TRBV5-4 | NA | TGTGCCAGCAGCTTTCAAGTCGGGTACGAGCAGTACTTC | CASSFQVGYEQYF
TRBJ1-3 | NA | TRBV18 | once | TGTGCCAGCTCACTCGGGGGGTCTCTAACTGGAAACACCATATATTTT | CASSLGGSLTGNTIYF
TRBJ2-7 | NA | TRBV27 | NA | TGTGCCAGCAGTTTGGGGCAGTACCACGAGCAGTACTTC | CASSLGQYHEQYF
TRBJ2-5 | NA | TRBV15 | NA | TGTGCCACCAGCAGTGCTGGTCAGGGGGGAGAGACCCAGTACTTC | CATSSAGQGGETQYF
TRBJ1-1 | NA | TRBV25-1 | NA | TGTGCCAGCATAAGGGGGACTGAAGCTTTCTTT | CASIRGTEAFF
TRBJ2-3 | TRBD2 | TRBV10-3 | NA | TGTGCCATCAGGGTGAGCGGGGCCACAGATACGCAGTATTTT | CAIRVSGATDTQYF
TRBJ2-3 | NA | TRBV5-6 | NA | TGTGCCAGCAGCTTTTCACCAGGTCCTCGAGCAACAGATACGCAGTATTTT | CASSFSPGPRATDTQYF
TRBJ2-1 | NA | TRBV7-6 | NA | TGTGCCAGCAGCTTAGAGAGGAGCTCCTACAATGAGCAGTTCTTC | CASSLERSSYNEQFF
TRBJ1-1 | TRBD1 | TRBV6-5 | NA | TGTGCCAGCAGCCCGACAGGGAGGATGAACACTGAAGCTTTCTTT | CASSPTGRMNTEAFF
TRBJ1-6 | TRBD1 | TRBV7-2 | NA | TGTGCCAGCAGCCCCGGACAGGGGTGGAAGACCCTCCACTTT | CASSPGQGWKTLHF
TRBJ1-5 | NA | TRBV3-1/TRBV3-2 | NA | TGTGCCAGCAGCCAAGACAGGAATCAGCCCCAGCATTTT | CASSQDRNQPQHF
TRBJ1-1 | NA | TRBV3-1/TRBV3-2 | NA | TGTGCCGCGCGGGGGGGGCTCACTGAAGCTTTCTTT | CAARGGLTEAFF
TRBJ2-5 | TRBD1 | TRBV27 | NA | TGTGCCAGCAGTTACCTCGACAGGGGGGAGACCCAGTACTTC | CASSYLDRGETQYF
TRBJ1-1 | NA | TRBV19 | NA | TGTGCCAGTAGCCACAACCCAGGGGTGCGAACTGAAGCTTTCTTT | CASSHNPGVRTEAFF